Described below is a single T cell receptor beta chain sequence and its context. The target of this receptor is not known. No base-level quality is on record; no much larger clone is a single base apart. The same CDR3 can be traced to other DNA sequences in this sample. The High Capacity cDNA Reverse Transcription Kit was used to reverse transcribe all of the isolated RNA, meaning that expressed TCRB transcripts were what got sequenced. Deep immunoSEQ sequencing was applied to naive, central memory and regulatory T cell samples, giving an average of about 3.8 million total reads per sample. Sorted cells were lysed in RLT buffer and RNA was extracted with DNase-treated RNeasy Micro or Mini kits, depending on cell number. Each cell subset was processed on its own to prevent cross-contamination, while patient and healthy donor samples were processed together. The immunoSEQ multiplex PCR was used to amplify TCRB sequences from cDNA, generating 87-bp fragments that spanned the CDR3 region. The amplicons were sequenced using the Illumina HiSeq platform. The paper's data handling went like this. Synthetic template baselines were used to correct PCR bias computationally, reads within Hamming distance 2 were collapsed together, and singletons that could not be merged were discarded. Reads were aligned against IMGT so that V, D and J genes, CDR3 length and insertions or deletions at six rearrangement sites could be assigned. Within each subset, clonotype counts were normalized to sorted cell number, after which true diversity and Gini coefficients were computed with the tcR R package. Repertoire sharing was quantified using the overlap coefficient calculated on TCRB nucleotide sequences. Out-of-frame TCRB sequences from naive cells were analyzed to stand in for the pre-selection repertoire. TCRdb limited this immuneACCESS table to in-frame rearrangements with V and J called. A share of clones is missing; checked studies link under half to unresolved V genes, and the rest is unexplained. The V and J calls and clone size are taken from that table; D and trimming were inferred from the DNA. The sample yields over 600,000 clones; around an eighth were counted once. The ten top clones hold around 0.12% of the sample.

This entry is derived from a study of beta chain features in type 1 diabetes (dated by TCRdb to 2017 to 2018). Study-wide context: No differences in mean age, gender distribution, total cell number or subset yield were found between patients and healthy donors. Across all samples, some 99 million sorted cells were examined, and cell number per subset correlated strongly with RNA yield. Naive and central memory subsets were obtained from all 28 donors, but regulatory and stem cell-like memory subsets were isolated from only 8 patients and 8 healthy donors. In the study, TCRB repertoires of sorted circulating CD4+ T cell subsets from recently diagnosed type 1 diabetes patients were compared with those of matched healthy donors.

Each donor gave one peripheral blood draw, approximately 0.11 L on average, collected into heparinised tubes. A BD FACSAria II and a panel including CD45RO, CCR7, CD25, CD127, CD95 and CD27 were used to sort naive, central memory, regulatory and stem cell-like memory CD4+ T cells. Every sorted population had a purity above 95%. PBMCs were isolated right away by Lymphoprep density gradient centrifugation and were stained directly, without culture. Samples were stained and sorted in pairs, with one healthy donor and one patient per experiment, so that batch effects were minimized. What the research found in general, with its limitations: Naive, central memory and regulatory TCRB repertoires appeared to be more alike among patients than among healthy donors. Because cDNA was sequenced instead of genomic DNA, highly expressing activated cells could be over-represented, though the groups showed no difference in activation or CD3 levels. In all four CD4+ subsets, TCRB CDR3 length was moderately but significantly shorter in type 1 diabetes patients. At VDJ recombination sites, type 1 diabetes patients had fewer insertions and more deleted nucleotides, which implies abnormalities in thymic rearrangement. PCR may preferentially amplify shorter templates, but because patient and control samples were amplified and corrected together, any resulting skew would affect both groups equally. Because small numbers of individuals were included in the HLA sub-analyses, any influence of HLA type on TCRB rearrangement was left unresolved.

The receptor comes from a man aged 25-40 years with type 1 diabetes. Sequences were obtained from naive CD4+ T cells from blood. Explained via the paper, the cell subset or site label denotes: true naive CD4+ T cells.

The nucleotide sequence reads TGCAGCGTTGGTCGACAGATGAACACTGAAGCTTTCTTT. Its translation is CSVGRQMNTEAFF. The chain is made from TRBV29-1 and TRBJ1-1; TRBD1 is perhaps the D gene, given 5 matching bases. A distance of 9 bases separates the germline ends of V and J, which lose 4 bases and 0 bases respectively. The CDR1 and CDR2 encoded by the germline V gene are SQVTM and ANQGSEA. From cysteine to phenylalanine, the CDR3 is 13 amino acids long. Only the CDR3 DNA stays, 39 bases, in frame from base 1.